This T cell receptor beta chain was recorded in a study of glioma-infiltrating T cells after dendritic cell vaccination. In the study overall: Glioblastoma patients came from Phase I and II dendritic cell vaccination trials. Study-wide results and limits: TCR clonality showed no direct relationship with survival.

V was shortened by 0 bases and J by 4 bases, with 11 bases between the two germline ends. The CDR3 is 15 residues long. From germline, CDR1 is SGDLS and CDR2 YYNGEE. Before vaccination, two weeks after the third vaccination, and at progression, PBMC were collected. The PCR used 60 V beta and 13 J beta primers. Method: immunoSEQ multiplex PCR; TCRdb's copy keeps in-frame clones and lacks some. The sample shows under 130,000 clones, 81% of them seen only once. Only one count was recorded for this clone. Its antigen is unknown. The genes are TRBV9 and TRBJ2-1; TRBD1 is a possible D gene (5 bases). The TCR sequence derives from a human donor with glioblastoma. Here the sequenced sample was blood, taken before dendritic cell vaccination. The CDR3 region has the DNA TGTGCCAGCAGCGTAGTGGGCAGGGAATACAATGAGCAGTTCTTC. Protein: CASSVVGREYNEQFF.